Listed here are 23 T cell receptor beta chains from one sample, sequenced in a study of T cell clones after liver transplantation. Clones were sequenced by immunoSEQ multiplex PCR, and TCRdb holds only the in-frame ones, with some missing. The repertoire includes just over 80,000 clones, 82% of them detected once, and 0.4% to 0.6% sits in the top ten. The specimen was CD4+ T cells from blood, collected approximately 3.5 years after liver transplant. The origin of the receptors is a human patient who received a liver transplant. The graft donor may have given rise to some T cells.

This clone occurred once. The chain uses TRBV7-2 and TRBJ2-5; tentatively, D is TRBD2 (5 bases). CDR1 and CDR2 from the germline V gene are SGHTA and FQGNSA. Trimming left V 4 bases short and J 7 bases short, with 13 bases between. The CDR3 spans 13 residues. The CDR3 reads CASSYEPAGTQYF. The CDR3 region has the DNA TGTGCCAGCAGCTATGAGCCTGCGGGGACCCAGTACTTC.

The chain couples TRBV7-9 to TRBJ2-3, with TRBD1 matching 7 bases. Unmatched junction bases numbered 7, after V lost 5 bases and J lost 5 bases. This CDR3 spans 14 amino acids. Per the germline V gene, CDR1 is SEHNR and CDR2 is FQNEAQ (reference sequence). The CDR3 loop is CASSPTGSGDTQYF. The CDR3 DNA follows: TGTGCCAGCAGCCCGACAGGGTCAGGAGATACGCAGTATTTT.

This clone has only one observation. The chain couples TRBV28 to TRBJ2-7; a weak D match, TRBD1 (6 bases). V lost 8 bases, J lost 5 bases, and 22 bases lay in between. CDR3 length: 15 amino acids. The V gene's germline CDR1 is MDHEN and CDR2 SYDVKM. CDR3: CASGNTGNPRDEQYF. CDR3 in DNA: TGTGCCAGCGGAAATACAGGGAACCCTCGGGACGAGCAGTACTTC.

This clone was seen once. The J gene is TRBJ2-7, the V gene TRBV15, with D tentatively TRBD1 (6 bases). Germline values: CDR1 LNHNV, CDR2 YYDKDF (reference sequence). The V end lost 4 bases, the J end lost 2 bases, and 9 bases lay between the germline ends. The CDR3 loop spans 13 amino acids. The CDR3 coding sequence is TGTGCCACCAGCATGGGGGCTGCCTACGAGCAGTACTTC. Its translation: CATSMGAAYEQYF.

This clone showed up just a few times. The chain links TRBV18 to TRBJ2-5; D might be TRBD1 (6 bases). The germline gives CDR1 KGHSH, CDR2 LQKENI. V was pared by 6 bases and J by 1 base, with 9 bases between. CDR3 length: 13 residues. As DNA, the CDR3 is TGTGCCAGCTCGGACAGTATCCAAGAGACCCAGTACTTC. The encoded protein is CASSDSIQETQYF.

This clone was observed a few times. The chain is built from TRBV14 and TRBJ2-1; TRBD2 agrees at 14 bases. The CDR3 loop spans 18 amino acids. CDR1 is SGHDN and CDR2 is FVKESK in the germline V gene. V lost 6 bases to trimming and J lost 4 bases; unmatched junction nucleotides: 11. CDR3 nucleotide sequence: TGTGCCAGCAGTCCGGGACTAGCGGGAGTACAGACTTACAATGAGCAGTTCTTC. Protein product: CASSPGLAGVQTYNEQFF.

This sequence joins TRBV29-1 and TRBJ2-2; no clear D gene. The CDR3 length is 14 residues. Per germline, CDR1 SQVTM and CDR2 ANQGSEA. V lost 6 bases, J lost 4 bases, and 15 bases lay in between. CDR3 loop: CSVRPGLRTGELFF. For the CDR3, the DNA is TGCAGCGTCAGACCGGGCCTCCGCACCGGGGAGCTGTTTTTT.

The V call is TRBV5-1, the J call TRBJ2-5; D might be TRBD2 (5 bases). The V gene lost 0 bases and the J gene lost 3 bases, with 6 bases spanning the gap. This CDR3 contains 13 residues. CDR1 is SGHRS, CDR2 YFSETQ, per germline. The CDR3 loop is CASSLAGKETQYF. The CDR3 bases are TGCGCCAGCAGCTTGGCGGGAAAAGAGACCCAGTACTTC.

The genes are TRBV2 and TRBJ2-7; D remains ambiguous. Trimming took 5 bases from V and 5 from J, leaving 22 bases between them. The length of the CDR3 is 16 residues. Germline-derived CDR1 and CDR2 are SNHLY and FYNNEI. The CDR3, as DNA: TGTGCCAGCAGTTCCCGTACCTCAATCGTCTCTAACGAGCAGTACTTC. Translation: CASSSRTSIVSNEQYF.

The CDR3 spells CASSFLGGLVYEQYF. Here the CDR3 DNA reads TGTGCCAGCAGTTTTCTAGGAGGGCTAGTCTACGAGCAGTACTTC. V usage is TRBV28 and J usage is TRBJ2-7; possibly TRBD2 for D (6 bases). Looked up from germline, CDR1 is MDHEN and CDR2 is SYDVKM. V was pared by 3 bases and J by 3 bases, with 15 bases between. There are 15 residues in the CDR3.

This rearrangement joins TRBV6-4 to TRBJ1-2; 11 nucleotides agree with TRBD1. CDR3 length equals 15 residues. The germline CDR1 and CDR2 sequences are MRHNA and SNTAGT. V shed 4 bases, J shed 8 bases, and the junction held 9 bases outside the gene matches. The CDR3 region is CASSGPGQGVGGYTF. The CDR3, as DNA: TGTGCCAGCAGTGGCCCGGGACAGGGGGTTGGCGGCTACACCTTC.

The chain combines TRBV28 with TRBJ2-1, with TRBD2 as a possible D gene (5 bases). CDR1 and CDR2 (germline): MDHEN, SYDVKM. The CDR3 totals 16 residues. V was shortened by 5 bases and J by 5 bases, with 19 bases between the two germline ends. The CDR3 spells CASSPADQRSNNEQFF. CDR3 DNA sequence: TGTGCCAGCAGTCCCGCGGACCAGCGGAGTAACAATGAGCAGTTCTTC.

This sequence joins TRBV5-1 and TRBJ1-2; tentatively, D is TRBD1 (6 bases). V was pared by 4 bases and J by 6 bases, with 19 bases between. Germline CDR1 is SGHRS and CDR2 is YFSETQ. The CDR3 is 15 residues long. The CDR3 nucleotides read TGCGCCAGCAGCGTGCTCAGCGCAGGGGAGGATGGCTACACCTTC. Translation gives CASSVLSAGEDGYTF.

CDR3 residues: CAWGGNTEAFF. Written as DNA, the CDR3 is TGTGCCTGGGGCGGGAACACTGAAGCTTTCTTT. The chain has TRBV30 and TRBJ1-1; D remains unclear. Trimming stripped 5 bases from V and 1 base from J, with 5 bases between. Germline V CDR1 and CDR2: GTSNPN, SVGIG (reference sequence). The CDR3 contains 11 residues.

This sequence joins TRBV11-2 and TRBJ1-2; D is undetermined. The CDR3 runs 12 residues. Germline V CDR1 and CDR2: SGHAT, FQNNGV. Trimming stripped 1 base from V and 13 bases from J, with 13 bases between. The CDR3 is CASSLGASTGTF. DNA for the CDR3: TGTGCCAGCAGCTTAGGGGCCAGTACTGGCACCTTC.

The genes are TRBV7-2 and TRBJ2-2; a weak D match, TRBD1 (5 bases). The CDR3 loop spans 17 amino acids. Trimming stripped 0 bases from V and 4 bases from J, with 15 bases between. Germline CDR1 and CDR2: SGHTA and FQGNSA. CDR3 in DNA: TGTGCCAGCAGCTTAGCGCCGAAACAGGCGTCCACCGGGGAGCTGTTTTTT. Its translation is CASSLAPKQASTGELFF. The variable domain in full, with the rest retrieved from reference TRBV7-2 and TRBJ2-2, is GAGVSQSPSNKVTEKGKDVELRCDPISGHTALYWYRQSLGQGLEFLIYFQGNSAPDKSGLPSDRFSAERTGGSVSTLTIQRTQQEDSAVYLCASSLAPKQASTGELFFGEGSRLTVL.

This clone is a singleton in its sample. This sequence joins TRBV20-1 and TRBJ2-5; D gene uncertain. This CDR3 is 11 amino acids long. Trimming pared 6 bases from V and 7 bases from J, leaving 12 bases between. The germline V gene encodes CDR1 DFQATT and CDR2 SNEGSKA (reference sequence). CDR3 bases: TGCAGTGCCCTTAAAACGGCGACCCAGTACTTC. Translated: CSALKTATQYF.

The CDR3 region is CASSLDPKLGQPQHF. The CDR3 DNA reads as TGTGCCAGCAGCCTGGACCCAAAATTGGGTCAGCCCCAGCATTTT. The genes are TRBV28 and TRBJ1-5; D is undetermined. The CDR3 length is 15 residues. From germline, CDR1 is MDHEN and CDR2 SYDVKM. The ends were cut back, 6 bases at V and 6 bases at J, with 18 bases in the middle.

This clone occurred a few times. The DNA of the CDR3 is TGCGCCAGCAGGGAAGGGGGCTTTCCCTCATTCTACAATGAGCAGTTCTTC. It encodes CASREGGFPSFYNEQFF. The chain joins TRBV10-2 to TRBJ2-1; 7 nucleotides line up with TRBD1. This CDR3 has 17 residues. Losses at the gene ends were 6 bases for V and 3 bases for J; bases not matched to a gene: 14. Germline V gene data show CDR1 as WSHSY and CDR2 as SAAADI.

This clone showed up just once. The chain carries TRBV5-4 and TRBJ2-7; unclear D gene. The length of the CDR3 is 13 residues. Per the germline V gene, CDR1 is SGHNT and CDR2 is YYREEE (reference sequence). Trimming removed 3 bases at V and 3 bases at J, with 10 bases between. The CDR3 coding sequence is TGTGCCAGCAGCTCATCACCCAACTACGAGCAGTACTTC. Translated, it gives CASSSSPNYEQYF.

CDR3 nucleotides: TGTGCCAGCAGTACCAGGAACACTGAAGCTTTCTTT. Amino acid sequence: CASSTRNTEAFF. This chain joins TRBV6-1 and TRBJ1-1, with unresolved D. CDR1 MNHNS and CDR2 SASEGT come from the germline V gene. The CDR3 has 12 amino acids. The ends were cut back, 5 bases at V and 1 base at J, with 5 bases in the middle.

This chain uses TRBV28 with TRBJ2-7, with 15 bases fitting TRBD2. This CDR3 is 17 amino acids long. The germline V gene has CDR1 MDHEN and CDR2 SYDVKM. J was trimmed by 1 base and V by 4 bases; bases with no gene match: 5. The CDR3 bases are TGTGCCAGCAGTTCGCCGGGACTAGCGGGGGGTTCCTACGAGCAGTACTTC. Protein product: CASSSPGLAGGSYEQYF.

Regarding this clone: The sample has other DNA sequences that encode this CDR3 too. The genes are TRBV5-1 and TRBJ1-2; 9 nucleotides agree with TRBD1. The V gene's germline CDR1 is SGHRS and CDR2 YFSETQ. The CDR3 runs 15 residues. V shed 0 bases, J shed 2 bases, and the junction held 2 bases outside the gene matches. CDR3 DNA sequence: TGCGCCAGCAGCTTGGCGGGGACAGGGAACTATGGCTACACCTTC. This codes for CASSLAGTGNYGYTF.